This record concerns one T cell receptor beta chain sequence. Its antigen is not known. Method: immunoSEQ multiplex PCR; TCRdb's copy keeps in-frame clones and lacks some. The table lists roughly 100,000 clones, 88% of them singletons. This sample stems from a study of T cell responses to AZD1222 COVID-19 vaccine. Points from the study as a whole: Sampled repertoires all dated from after the peak T cell response.

The CDR3 extends over 13 amino acids. The V end was cut by 0 bases, the J end by 9 bases, with 9 bases between. In germline, CDR1 is SGHTA, CDR2 FQGTGA. Source: peripheral blood, taken 28 days after the second AZD1222 dose. The J gene is TRBJ1-5, the V gene TRBV7-3; D not certain. This TCR was recovered from an adult who received the AZD1222 COVID-19 vaccine. CDR3 residues: CASSLTGRGPQHF. The DNA for the CDR3 is TGTGCCAGCAGCTTAACGGGCCGGGGGCCCCAGCATTTT.